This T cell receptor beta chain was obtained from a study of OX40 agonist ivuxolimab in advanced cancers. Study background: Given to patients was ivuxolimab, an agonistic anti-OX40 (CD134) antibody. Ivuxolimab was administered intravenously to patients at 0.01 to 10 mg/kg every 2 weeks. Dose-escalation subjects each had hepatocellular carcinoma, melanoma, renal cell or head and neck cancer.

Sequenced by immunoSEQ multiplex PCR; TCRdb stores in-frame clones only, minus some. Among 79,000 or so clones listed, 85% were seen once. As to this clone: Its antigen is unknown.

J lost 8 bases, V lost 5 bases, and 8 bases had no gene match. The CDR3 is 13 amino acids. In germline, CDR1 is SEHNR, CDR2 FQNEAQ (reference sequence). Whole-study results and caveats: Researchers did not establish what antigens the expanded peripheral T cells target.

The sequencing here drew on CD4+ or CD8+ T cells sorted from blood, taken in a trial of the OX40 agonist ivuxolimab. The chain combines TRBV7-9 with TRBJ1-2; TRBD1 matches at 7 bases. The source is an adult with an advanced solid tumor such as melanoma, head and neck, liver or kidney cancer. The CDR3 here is CASSPGTARGYTF. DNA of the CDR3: TGTGCCAGCAGCCCCGGGACAGCTAGGGGCTACACCTTC.